This T cell receptor beta chain was recovered during a study of shared clonotypes between healthy human individuals. The study, taken as a whole, reports: Sampling involved blood alone; tissue repertoires likely differ.

Original data processing: Filtering differed for immunoSEQ, which gave only junction sequences without quality scores. The repertoire was sequenced with immunoSEQ multiplex PCR; TCRdb's copy has only in-frame clones and lacks some. V, J and clone size were drawn from that table, and D and trimming were deduced from the DNA. This table holds some 1.5 million clones, around 98% found once. The length of the CDR3 is 14 residues. The V end was cut by 0 bases, the J end by 5 bases, with 13 bases between. Looked up from germline, CDR1 is GTSNPN and CDR2 is SVGIG (reference sequence). Comments on this clone: Its antigen is as yet unknown.

Adult Caucasians living in Nashville, Tennessee made up all of the donors. The sample taken for sequencing was naive CD4+ T cells sorted from blood. Subset indicated: CD45RA+ positively selected. V gene TRBV30 combines with J gene TRBJ1-1; the D gene is possibly TRBD1 (5 bases). The TCR originated in a man between 25 and 39 years old in good health. In DNA, the CDR3 is TGTGCCTGGAGTGTACTCCTCGACAGTACTGAAGCTTTCTTT. Residues: CAWSVLLDSTEAFF.